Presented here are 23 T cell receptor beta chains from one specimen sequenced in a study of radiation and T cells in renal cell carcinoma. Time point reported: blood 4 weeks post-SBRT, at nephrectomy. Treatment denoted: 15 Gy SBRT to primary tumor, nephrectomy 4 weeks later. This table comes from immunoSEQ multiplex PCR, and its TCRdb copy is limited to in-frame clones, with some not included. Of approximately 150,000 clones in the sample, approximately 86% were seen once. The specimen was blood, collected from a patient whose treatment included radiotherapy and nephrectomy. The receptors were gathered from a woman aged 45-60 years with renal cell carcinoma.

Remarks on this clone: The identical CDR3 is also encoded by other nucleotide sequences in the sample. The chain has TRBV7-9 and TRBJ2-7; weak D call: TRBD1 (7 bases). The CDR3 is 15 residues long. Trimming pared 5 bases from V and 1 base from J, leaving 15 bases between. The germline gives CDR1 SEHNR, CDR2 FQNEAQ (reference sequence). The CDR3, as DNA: TGTGCCAGCAGCAGACTAGGGGACAGATCCTACGAGCAGTACTTC. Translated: CASSRLGDRSYEQYF. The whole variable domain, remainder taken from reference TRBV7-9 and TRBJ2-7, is DTGVSQNPRHKITKRGQNVTFRCDPISEHNRLYWYRQTLGQGPEFLTYFQNEAQLEKSRLLSDRFSAERPKGSFSTLEIQRTEQGDSAMYLCASSRLGDRSYEQYFGPGTRLTVT.

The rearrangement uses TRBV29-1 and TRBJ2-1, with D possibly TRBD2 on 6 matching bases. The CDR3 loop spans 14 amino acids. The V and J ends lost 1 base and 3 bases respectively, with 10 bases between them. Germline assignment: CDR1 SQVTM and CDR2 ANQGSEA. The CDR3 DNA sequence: TGCAGCGTTGAAGCCGATAGCGGCTACAATGAGCAGTTCTTC. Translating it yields CSVEADSGYNEQFF.

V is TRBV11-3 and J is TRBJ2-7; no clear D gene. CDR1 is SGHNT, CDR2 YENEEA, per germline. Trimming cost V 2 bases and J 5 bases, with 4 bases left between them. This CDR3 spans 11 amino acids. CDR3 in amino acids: CASSLTDEQYF. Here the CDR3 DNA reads TGTGCCAGCAGCTTAACCGACGAGCAGTACTTC.

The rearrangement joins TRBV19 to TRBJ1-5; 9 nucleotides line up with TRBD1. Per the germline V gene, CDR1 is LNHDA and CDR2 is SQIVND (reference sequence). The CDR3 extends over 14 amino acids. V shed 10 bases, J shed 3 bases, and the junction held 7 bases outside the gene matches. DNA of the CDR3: TGTGCCACCAACAGGGGGCTTGACAATCAGCCCCAGCATTTT. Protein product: CATNRGLDNQPQHF.

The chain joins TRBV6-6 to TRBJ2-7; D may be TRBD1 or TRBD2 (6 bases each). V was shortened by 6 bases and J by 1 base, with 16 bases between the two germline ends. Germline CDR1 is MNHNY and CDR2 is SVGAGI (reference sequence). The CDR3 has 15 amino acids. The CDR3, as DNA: TGTGCCAGCAGCCGTAGCGGAGGGGGTTCCTACGAGCAGTACTTC. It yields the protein CASSRSGGGSYEQYF.

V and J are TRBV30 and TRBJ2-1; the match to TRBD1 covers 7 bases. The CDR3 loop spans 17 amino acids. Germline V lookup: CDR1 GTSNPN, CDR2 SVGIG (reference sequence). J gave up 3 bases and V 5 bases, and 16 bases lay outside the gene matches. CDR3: CAWGDEILDRYYNEQFF. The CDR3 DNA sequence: TGTGCCTGGGGGGATGAAATCTTGGACAGGTACTACAATGAGCAGTTCTTC.

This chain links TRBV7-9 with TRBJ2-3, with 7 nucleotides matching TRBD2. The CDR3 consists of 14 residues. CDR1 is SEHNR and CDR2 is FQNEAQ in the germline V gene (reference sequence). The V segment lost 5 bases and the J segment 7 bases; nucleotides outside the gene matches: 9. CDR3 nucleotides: TGTGCCAGCAGCGTCCGGACTAGGAGATATACGCAGTATTTT. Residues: CASSVRTRRYTQYF.

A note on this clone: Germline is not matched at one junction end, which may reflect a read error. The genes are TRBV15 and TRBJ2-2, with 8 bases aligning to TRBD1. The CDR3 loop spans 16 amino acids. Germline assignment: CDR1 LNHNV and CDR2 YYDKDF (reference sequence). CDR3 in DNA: TGTGCCACCAGCGGAGACCTGACAGGGGTCACCGGGGAGCTGTTTTTT. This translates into CATSGDLTGVTGELFF.

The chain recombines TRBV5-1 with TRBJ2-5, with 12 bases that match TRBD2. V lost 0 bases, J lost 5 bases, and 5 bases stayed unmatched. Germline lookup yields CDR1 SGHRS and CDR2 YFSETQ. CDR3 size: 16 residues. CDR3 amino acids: CASSLGTSGVGETQYF. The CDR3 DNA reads TGCGCCAGCAGCTTGGGGACTAGCGGGGTAGGGGAGACCCAGTACTTC.

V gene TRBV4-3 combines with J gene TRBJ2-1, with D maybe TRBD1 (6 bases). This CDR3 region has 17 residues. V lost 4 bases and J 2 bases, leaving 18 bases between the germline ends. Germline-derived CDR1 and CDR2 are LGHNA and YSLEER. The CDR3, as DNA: TGCGCCAGCAGCCTTGGCCCCGGGGACATGACCTACAATGAGCAGTTCTTC. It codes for CASSLGPGDMTYNEQFF.

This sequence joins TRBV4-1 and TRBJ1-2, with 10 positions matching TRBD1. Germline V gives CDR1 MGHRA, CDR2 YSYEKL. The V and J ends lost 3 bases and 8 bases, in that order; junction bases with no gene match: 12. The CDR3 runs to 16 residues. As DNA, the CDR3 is TGCGCCAGCAGCCATCCGACAGGGGGCGCGGATGGGGGCTACACCTTC. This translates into CASSHPTGGADGGYTF.

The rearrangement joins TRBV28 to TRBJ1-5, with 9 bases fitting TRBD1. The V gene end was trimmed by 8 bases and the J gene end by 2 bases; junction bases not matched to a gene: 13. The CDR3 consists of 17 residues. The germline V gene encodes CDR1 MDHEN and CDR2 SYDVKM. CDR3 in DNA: TGTGCCAGCCTGGACAGGGGAGTATTGGATGGCAATCAGCCCCAGCATTTT. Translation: CASLDRGVLDGNQPQHF.

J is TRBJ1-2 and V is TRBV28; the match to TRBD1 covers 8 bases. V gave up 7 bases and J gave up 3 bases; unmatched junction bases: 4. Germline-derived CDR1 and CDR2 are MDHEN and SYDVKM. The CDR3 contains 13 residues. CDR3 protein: CASMTGAYYGYTF. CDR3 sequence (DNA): TGTGCCAGCATGACAGGGGCCTACTATGGCTACACCTTC.

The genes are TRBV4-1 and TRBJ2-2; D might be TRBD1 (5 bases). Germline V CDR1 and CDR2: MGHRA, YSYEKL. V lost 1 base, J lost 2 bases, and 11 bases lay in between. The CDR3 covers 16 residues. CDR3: CASSQGLGENTGELFF. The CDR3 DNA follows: TGCGCCAGCAGCCAAGGGTTAGGGGAAAACACCGGGGAGCTGTTTTTT.

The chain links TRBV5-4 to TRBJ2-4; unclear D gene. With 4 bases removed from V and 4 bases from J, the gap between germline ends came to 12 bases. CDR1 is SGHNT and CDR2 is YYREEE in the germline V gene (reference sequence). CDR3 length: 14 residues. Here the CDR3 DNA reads TGTGCCAGCAGCGTTTGGAACGAGAAAAACATTCAGTACTTC. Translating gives CASSVWNEKNIQYF.

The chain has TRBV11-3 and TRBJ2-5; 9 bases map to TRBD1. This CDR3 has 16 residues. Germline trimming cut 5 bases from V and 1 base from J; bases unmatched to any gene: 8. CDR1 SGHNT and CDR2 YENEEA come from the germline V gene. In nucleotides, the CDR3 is TGTGCCAGCAGCCCCCGGACAGGGGCGCCCCAAGAGACCCAGTACTTC. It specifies CASSPRTGAPQETQYF.

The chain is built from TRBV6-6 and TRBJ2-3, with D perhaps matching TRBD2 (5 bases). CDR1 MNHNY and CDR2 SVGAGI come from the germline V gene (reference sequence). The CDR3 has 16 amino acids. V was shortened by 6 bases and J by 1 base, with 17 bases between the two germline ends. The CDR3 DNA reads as TGTGCCAGCAGCCCCCCTGCCGGAGGTGGCACAGATACGCAGTATTTT. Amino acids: CASSPPAGGGTDTQYF.

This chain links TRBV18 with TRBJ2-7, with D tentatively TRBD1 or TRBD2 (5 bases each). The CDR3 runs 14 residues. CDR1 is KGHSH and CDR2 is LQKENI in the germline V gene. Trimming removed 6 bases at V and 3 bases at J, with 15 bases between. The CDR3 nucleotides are TGTGCCAGCTCCCCGGGACGAATGTACTACGAGCAGTACTTC. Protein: CASSPGRMYYEQYF. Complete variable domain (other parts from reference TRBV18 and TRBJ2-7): NAGVMQNPRHLVRRRGQEARLRCSPMKGHSHVYWYRQLPEEGLKFMVYLQKENIIDESGMPKERFSAEFPKEGPSILRIQQVVRGDSAAYFCASSPGRMYYEQYFGPGTRLTVT.

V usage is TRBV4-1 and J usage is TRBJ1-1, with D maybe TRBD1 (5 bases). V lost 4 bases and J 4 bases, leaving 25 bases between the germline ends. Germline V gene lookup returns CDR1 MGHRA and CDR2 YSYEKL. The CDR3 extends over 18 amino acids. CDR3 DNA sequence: TGCGCCAGCAGCCCCAGTATAGGGACCCACGAACTTGGCACTGAAGCTTTCTTT. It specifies CASSPSIGTHELGTEAFF.

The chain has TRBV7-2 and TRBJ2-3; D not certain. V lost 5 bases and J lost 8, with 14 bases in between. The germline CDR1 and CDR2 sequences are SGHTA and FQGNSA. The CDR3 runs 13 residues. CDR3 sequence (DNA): TGTGCCAGCAGCCGGACGACTGTTGGTACGCAGTATTTT. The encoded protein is CASSRTTVGTQYF. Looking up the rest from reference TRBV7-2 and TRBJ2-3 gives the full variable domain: GAGVSQSPSNKVTEKGKDVELRCDPISGHTALYWYRQSLGQGLEFLIYFQGNSAPDKSGLPSDRFSAERTGGSVSTLTIQRTQQEDSAVYLCASSRTTVGTQYFGPGTRLTVL.

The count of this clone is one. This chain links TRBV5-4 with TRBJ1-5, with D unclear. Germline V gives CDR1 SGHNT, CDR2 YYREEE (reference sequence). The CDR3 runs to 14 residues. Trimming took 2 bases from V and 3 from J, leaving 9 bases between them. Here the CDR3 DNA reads TGTGCCAGCAGCTTTTCCGGGGACAATCAGCCCCAGCATTTT. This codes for CASSFSGDNQPQHF.

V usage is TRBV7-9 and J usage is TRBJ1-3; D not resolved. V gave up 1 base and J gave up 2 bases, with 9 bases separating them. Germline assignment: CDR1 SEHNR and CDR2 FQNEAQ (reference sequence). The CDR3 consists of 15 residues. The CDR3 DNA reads TGTGCCAGCAGCTTAGAGAGGGTGACTGGAAACACCATATATTTT. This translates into CASSLERVTGNTIYF.

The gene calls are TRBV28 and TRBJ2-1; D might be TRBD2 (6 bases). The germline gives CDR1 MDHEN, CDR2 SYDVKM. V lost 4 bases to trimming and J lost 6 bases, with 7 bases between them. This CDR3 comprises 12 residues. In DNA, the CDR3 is TGTGCCAGCAGTTGGACTATCAATGAGCAGTTCTTC. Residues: CASSWTINEQFF.